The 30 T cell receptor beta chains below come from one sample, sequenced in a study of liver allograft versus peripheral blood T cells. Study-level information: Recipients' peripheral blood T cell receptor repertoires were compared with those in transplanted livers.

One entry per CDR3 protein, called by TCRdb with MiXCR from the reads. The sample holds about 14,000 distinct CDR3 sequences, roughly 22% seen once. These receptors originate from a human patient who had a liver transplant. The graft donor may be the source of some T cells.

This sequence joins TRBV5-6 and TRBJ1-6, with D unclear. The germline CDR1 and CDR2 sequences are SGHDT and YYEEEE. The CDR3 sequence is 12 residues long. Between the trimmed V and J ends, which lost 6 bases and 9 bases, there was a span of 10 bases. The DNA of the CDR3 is TGTGCCAGCACTACCGGGTTTTCACCCCTCCACTTT. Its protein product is CASTTGFSPLHF. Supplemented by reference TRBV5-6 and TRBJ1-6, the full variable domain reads DAGVTQSPTHLIKTRGQQVTLRCSPKSGHDTVSWYQQALGQGPQFIFQYYEEEERQRGNFPDRFSGHQFPNYSSELNVNALLLGDSALYLCASTTGFSPLHFGNGTRLTVT.

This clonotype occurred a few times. Here the CDR3 DNA reads TGTGCCAGCTCACTAGGACTAGCGGGATTCAATACGCAGTATTTT. Its protein is CASSLGLAGFNTQYF. The rearrangement links TRBV18 to TRBJ2-3, with 12 bases fitting TRBD2. This CDR3 is built from 15 residues. J gave up 7 bases and V 4 bases, and 6 bases lay outside the gene matches. Germline CDR1 is KGHSH and CDR2 is LQKENI.

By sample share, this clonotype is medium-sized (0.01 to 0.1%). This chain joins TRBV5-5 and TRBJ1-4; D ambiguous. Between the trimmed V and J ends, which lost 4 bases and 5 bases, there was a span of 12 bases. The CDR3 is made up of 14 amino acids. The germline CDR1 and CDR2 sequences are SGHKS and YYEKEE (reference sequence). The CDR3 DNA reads TGTGCCAGCAGCCCCGGTGGGGAGAATGAAAAACTGTTTTTT. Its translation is CASSPGGENEKLFF.

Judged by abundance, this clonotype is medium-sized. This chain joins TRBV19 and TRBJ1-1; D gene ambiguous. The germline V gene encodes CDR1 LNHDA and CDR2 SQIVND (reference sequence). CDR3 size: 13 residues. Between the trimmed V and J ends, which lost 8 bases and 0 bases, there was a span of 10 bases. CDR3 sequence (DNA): TGTGCCAGTTCGGACCGATTGAACACTGAAGCTTTCTTT. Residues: CASSDRLNTEAFF.

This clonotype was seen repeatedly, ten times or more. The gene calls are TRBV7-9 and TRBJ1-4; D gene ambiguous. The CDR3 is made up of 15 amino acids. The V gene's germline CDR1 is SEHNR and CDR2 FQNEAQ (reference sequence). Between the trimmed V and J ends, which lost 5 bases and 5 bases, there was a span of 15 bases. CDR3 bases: TGTGCCAGCAGCCCCGAAGGCAGGTCAAATGAAAAACTGTTTTTT. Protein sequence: CASSPEGRSNEKLFF.

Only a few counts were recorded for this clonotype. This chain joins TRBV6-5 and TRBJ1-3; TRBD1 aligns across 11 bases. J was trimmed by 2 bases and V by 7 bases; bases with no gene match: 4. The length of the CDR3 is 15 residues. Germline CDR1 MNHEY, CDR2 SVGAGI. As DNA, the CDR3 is TGTGCCAGCAACCCGGGACAGGGGGCTGGAAACACCATATATTTT. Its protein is CASNPGQGAGNTIYF.

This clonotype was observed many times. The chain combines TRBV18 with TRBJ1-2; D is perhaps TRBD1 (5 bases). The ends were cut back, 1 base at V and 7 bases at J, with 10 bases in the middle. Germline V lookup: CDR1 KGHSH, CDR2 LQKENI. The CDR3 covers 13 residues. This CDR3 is CASSPLPRAGYTF. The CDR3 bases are TGTGCCAGCTCACCACTCCCCAGGGCTGGCTACACCTTC.

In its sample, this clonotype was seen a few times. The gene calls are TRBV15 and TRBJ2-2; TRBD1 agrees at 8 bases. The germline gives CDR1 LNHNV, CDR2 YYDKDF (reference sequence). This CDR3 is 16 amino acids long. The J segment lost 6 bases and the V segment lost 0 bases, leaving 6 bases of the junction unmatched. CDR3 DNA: TGTGCCACCAGCAGAGATAACAGGGGGGTCCCCGGGGAGCTGTTTTTT. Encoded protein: CATSRDNRGVPGELFF. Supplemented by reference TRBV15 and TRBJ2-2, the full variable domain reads DAMVIQNPRYQVTQFGKPVTLSCSQTLNHNVMYWYQQKSSQAPKLLFHYYDKDFNNEADTPDNFQSRRPNTSFCFLDIRSPGLGDTAMYLCATSRDNRGVPGELFFGEGSRLTVL.

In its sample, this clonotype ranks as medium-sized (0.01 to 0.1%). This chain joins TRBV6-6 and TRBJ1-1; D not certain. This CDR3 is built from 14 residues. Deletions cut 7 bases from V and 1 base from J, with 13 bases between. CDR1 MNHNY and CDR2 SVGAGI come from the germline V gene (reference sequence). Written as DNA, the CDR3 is TGTGCCAGCACCCCGTGGAGCCCGAACACTGAAGCTTTCTTT. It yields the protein CASTPWSPNTEAFF.

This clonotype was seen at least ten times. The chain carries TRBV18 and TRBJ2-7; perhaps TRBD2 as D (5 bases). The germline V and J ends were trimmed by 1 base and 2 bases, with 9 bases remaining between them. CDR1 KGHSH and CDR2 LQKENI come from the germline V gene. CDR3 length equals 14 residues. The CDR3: CASSPLSGTYEQYF. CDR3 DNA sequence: TGTGCCAGCTCACCACTTTCCGGGACCTACGAGCAGTACTTC.

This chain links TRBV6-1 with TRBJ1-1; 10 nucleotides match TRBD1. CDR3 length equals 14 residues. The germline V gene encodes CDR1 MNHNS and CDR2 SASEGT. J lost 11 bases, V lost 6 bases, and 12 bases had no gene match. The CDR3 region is CASRRDRGLFRAFF. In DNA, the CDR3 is TGTGCCAGCAGGCGGGACAGGGGATTGTTTAGGGCTTTCTTT.

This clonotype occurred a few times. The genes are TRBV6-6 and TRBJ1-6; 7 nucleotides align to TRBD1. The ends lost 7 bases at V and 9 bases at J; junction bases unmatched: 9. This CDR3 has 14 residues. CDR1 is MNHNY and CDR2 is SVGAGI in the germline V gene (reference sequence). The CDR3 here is CASILQGGRSPLHF. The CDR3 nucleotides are TGTGCCAGCATCCTCCAGGGGGGTCGTTCACCCCTCCACTTT.

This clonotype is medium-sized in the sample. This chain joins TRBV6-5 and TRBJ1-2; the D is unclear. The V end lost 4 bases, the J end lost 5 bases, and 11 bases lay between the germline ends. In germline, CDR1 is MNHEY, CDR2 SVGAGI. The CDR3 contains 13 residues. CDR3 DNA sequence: TGTGCCAGCAGTTTGGACCCTCAATATGGCTACACCTTC. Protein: CASSLDPQYGYTF.

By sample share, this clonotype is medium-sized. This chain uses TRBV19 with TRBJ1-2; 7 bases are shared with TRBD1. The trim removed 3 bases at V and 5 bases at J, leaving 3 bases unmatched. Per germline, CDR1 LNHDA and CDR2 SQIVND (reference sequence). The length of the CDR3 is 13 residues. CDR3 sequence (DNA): TGTGCCAGTAGTATGGGACAGAATTATGGCTACACCTTC. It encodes CASSMGQNYGYTF. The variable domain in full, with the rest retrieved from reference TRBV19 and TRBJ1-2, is DGGITQSPKYLFRKEGQNVTLSCEQNLNHDAMYWYRQDPGQGLRLIYYSQIVNDFQKGDIAEGYSVSREKKESFPLTVTSAQKNPTAFYLCASSMGQNYGYTFGSGTRLTVV.

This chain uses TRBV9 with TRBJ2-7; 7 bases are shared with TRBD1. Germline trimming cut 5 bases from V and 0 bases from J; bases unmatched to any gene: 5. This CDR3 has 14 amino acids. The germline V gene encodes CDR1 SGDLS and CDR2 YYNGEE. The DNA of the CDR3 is TGTGCCAGCAGTGGACAGGTCAGCTCCTACGAGCAGTACTTC. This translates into CASSGQVSSYEQYF.

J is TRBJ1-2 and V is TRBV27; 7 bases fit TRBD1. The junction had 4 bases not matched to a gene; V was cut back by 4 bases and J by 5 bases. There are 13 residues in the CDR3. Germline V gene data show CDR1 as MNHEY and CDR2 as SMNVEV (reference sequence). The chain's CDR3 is CASSSTGSYGYTF. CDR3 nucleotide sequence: TGTGCCAGCAGTTCGACAGGGTCGTATGGCTACACCTTC.

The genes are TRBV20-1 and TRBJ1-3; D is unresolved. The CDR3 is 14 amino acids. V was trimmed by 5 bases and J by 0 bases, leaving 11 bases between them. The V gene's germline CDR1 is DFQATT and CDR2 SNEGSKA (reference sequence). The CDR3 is CSAQATVSGNTIYF. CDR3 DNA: TGCAGTGCTCAGGCGACGGTCTCTGGAAACACCATATATTTT.

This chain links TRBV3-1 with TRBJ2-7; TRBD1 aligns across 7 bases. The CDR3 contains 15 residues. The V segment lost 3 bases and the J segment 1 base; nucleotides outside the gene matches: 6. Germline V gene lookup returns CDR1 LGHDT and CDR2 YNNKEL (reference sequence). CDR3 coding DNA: TGTGCCAGCAGCCACGAGACAGGGTGGTCCTACGAGCAGTACTTC. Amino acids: CASSHETGWSYEQYF.

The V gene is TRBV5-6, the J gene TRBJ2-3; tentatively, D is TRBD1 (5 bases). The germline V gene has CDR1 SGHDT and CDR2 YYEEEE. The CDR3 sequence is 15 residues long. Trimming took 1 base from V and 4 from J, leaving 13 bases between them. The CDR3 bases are TGTGCCAGCAGCTTGTTGGGGCGCAAGGCAGATACGCAGTATTTT. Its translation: CASSLLGRKADTQYF.

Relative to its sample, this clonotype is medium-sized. Written as DNA, the CDR3 is TGTGCCATCAGTGATACAGGGGTCCTGGGGAATTCACCCCTCCACTTT. Protein sequence: CAISDTGVLGNSPLHF. V usage is TRBV10-3 and J usage is TRBJ1-6, with 7 bases aligning to TRBD1. The CDR3 runs to 16 residues. Germline CDR1 is ENHRY and CDR2 is SYGVKD. Losses at the gene ends were 3 bases for V and 7 bases for J; bases not matched to a gene: 9.

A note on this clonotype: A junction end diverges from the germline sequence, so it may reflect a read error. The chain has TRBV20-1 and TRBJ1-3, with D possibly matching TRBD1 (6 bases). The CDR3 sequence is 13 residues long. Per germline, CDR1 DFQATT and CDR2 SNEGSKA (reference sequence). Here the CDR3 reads CSAGDRLGDTIYF. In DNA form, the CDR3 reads TGCAGTGCTGGAGACAGGTTGGGAGACACCATATATTTT.

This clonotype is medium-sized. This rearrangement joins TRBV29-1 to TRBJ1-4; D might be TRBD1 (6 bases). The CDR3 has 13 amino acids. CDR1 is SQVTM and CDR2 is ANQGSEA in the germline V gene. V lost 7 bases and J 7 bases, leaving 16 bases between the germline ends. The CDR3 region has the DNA TGCAGCGCCGGGGGCACATATTCTGAAAAACTGTTTTTT. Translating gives CSAGGTYSEKLFF.

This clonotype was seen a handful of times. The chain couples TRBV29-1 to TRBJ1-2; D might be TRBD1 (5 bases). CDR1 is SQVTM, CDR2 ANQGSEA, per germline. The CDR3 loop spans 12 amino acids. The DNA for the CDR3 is TGCAGTACCGGGACTTCTAACTATGGCTACACCTTC. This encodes CSTGTSNYGYTF.

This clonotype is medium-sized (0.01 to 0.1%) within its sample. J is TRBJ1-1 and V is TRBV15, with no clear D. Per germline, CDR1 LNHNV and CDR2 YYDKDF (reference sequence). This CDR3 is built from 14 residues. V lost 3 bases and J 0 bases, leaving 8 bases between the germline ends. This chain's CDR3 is CATSSASMNTEAFF. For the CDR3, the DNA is TGTGCCACCAGCAGTGCTTCTATGAACACTGAAGCTTTCTTT.

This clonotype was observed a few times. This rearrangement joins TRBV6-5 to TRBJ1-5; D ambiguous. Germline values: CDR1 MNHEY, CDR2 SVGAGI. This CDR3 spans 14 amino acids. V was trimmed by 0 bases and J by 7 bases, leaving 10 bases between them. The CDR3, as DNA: TGTGCCAGCAGTTACTCGGCGGGCCGCCAGCCCCAGCATTTT. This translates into CASSYSAGRQPQHF.

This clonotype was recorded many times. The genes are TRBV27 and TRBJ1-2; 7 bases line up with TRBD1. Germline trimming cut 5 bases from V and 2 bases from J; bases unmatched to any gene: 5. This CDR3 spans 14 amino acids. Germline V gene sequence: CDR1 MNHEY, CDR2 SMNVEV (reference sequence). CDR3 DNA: TGTGCCAGCAGTCCGGGGGACAGAAACTATGGCTACACCTTC. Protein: CASSPGDRNYGYTF.

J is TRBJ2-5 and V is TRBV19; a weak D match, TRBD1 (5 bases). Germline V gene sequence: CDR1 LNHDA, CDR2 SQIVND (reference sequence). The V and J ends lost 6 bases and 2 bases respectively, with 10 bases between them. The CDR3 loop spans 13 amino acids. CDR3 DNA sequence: TGTGCCAGTAGAGGGCAGGGACAAGAGACCCAGTACTTC. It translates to CASRGQGQETQYF.

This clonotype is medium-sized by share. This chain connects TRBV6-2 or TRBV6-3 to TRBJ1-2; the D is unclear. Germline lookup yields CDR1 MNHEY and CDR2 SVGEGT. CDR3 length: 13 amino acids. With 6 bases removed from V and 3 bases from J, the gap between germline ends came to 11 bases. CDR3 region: CASSPEADYGYTF. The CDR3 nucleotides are TGTGCCAGCAGCCCCGAGGCAGACTATGGCTACACCTTC.

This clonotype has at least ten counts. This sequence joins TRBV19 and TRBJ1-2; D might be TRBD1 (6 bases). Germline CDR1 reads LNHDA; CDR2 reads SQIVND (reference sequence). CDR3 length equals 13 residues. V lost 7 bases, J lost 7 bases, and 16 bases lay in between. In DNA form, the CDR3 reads TGTGCCAGTAAGAGCGATGGGGGGCCTGGCTACACCTTC. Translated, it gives CASKSDGGPGYTF.

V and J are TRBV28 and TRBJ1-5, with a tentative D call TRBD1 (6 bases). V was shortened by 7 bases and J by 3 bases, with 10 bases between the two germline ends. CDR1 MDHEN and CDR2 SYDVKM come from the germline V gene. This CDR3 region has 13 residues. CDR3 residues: CASKDRPNQPQHF. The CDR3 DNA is TGTGCCAGCAAAGACAGGCCCAATCAGCCCCAGCATTTT.